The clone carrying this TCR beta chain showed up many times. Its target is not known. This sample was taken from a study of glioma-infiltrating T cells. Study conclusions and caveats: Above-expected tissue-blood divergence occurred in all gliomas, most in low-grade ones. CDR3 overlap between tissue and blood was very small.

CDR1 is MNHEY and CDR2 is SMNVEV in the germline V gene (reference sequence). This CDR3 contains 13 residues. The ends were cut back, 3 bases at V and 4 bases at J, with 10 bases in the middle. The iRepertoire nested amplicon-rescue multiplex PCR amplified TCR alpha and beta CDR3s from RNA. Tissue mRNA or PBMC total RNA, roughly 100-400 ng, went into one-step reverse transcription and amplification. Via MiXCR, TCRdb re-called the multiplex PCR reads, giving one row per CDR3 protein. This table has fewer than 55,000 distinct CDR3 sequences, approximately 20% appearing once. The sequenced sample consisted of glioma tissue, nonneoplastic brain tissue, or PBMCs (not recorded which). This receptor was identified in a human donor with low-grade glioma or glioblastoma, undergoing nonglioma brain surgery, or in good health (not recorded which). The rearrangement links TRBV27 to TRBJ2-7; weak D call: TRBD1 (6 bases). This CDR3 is CASSLVQGYEQYF. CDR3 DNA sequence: TGTGCCAGCAGTTTGGTTCAGGGGTACGAGCAGTACTTC.